Following are 19 T cell receptor beta chains from one sample sequenced in a study of cytotoxic CD8 clonotypes in ibrutinib-treated CLL. Sequenced by immunoSEQ multiplex PCR; TCRdb stores in-frame clones only, minus some. The data hold approximately 33,000 clones, with approximately 69% observed a single time. The starting material was PBMCs, obtained before ibrutinib treatment. All receptors come from a human donor with chronic lymphocytic leukemia.

This clone occurred a few times. One end of the junction varies from germline; a read error may be responsible. This chain links TRBV6-1 with TRBJ1-2; 9 bases are a match to TRBD1. Per the germline V gene, CDR1 is MNHNS and CDR2 is SASEGT. The CDR3 sequence is 11 residues long. CDR3 DNA sequence: TGTGCCAGCAGTGCCCGGGACAGGGCTTTCTTC. This sequence encodes CASSARDRAFF.

The V call is TRBV25-1, the J call TRBJ1-3; no firm D call. The CDR3 is made up of 13 amino acids. V gave up 6 bases and J gave up 6 bases, with 12 bases separating them. The germline V gene has CDR1 MGHDK and CDR2 SYGVNS. This chain's CDR3 is CASSGEVANTIYF. The CDR3 nucleotides are TGTGCCAGCAGCGGAGAGGTGGCAAACACCATATATTTT.

The chain carries TRBV30 and TRBJ2-2, with D uncertain. CDR1 and CDR2 from the germline V gene are GTSNPN and SVGIG (reference sequence). V lost 8 bases to trimming and J lost 1 base, with 5 bases between them. This CDR3 comprises 11 residues. The CDR3 here is CAGLNTGELFF. CDR3 nucleotide sequence: TGTGCCGGGCTGAACACCGGGGAGCTGTTTTTT.

This chain connects TRBV19 to TRBJ1-5; 9 bases map to TRBD1. The CDR3 runs to 15 residues. V was clipped by 7 bases and J by 3 bases; unmatched bases: 7. Germline CDR1 LNHDA, CDR2 SQIVND (reference sequence). The CDR3: CASMSGQGYNQPQHF. Here the CDR3 DNA reads TGTGCCAGTATGTCGGGACAGGGATACAATCAGCCCCAGCATTTT.

This clone was found a few times. The V and J genes are TRBV6-1 and TRBJ1-5; D ambiguous. This CDR3 comprises 13 residues. Per the germline V gene, CDR1 is MNHNS and CDR2 is SASEGT. V was clipped by 2 bases and J by 8 bases, with 10 bases between them. The CDR3 protein is CASSETAFKPQHF. CDR3 DNA: TGTGCCAGCAGTGAAACCGCGTTCAAGCCCCAGCATTTT.

The chain joins TRBV27 to TRBJ2-3; D perhaps matches TRBD1 (5 bases). CDR3 length equals 14 residues. The ends were cut back, 6 bases at V and 2 bases at J, with 12 bases in the middle. From germline, CDR1 is MNHEY and CDR2 SMNVEV (reference sequence). CDR3: CASSLDKSTDTQYF. As DNA, the CDR3 is TGTGCCAGCAGCCTGGACAAATCCACAGATACGCAGTATTTT.

The chain is built from TRBV2 and TRBJ2-7; tentative D call: TRBD1 (6 bases). CDR3 length equals 13 residues. Trimming removed 3 bases at V and 4 bases at J, with 10 bases between. The germline V gene has CDR1 SNHLY and CDR2 FYNNEI. The CDR3 DNA sequence: TGTGCCAGCAGTGACGGGACACTATACGAGCAGTACTTC. Translation: CASSDGTLYEQYF.

This chain links TRBV9 with TRBJ2-5; D might be TRBD2 (7 bases). Trimming cost V 0 bases and J 5 bases, with 17 bases left between them. Germline V gene data show CDR1 as SGDLS and CDR2 as YYNGEE. This CDR3 comprises 16 residues. CDR3 nucleotide sequence: TGTGCCAGCAGCGTAGCCTCCCTGGGGGGGGGCGAGACCCAGTACTTC. This sequence encodes CASSVASLGGGETQYF.

The chain employs TRBV27 and TRBJ2-6, with D unclear. The CDR3 is 15 amino acids. Trimming left V 2 bases short and J 0 bases short, with 5 bases between. CDR1 is MNHEY and CDR2 is SMNVEV in the germline V gene (reference sequence). In DNA form, the CDR3 reads TGTGCCAGCAGTTTAATTCACTCTGGGGCCAACGTCCTGACTTTC. Translating gives CASSLIHSGANVLTF. The complete variable domain, with remaining parts taken from reference TRBV27 and TRBJ2-6, reads EAQVTQNPRYLITVTGKKLTVTCSQNMNHEYMSWYRQDPGLGLRQIYYSMNVEVTDKGDVPEGYKVSRKEKRNFPLILESPSPNQTSLYFCASSLIHSGANVLTFGAGSRLTVL.

This clone appeared a single time. V gene TRBV30 combines with J gene TRBJ1-1, with D possibly TRBD1 on 5 matching bases. Germline values: CDR1 GTSNPN, CDR2 SVGIG (reference sequence). This CDR3 contains 12 residues. Trimming left V 1 base short and J 8 bases short, with 11 bases between. The CDR3 sequence is CAWSGLNREAFF. The CDR3 DNA reads as TGTGCCTGGAGTGGACTGAACAGGGAAGCTTTCTTT.

The chain uses TRBV27 and TRBJ2-1; TRBD2 agrees at 11 bases. This CDR3 comprises 15 residues. Germline V gene sequence: CDR1 MNHEY, CDR2 SMNVEV (reference sequence). V shed 2 bases and J 13 bases; nucleotides not matched to a gene: 10. The CDR3 here is CASSLGTSGVWGQFF. CDR3 nucleotide sequence: TGTGCCAGCAGTTTAGGGACTAGCGGAGTCTGGGGACAGTTCTTC.

V and J are TRBV30 and TRBJ1-5, with 9 nucleotides matching TRBD1. The CDR3 is 15 residues long. J gave up 6 bases and V 0 bases, and 6 bases lay outside the gene matches. Germline V gene sequence: CDR1 GTSNPN, CDR2 SVGIG (reference sequence). The CDR3 DNA reads TGTGCCTGGAGTGTAGCGGGACAGGGTAGTCAGCCCCAGCATTTT. It encodes CAWSVAGQGSQPQHF. The full variable domain, its missing parts supplied by reference TRBV30 and TRBJ1-5, is SQTIHQWPATLVQPVGSPLSLECTVEGTSNPNLYWYRQAAGRGLQLLFYSVGIGQISSEVPQNLSASRPQDRQFILSSKKLLLSDSGFYLCAWSVAGQGSQPQHFGDGTRLSIL.

CDR3 residues: CASSFWDRGYEQYF. The DNA for the CDR3 is TGTGCCAGCAGCTTCTGGGACAGGGGTTACGAGCAGTACTTC. The chain links TRBV5-6 to TRBJ2-7, with 10 bases lining up with TRBD1. CDR3 length equals 14 residues. The germline V gene has CDR1 SGHDT and CDR2 YYEEEE. V trimming: 2 bases; J trimming: 4 bases; junction bases outside the gene matches: 3.

The chain uses TRBV7-2 and TRBJ1-1; D is unclear. The germline gives CDR1 SGHTA, CDR2 FQGNSA. V lost 5 bases and J 5 bases, leaving 12 bases between the germline ends. The CDR3 has 13 amino acids. The CDR3 reads CASSPTSRTEAFF. CDR3 sequence (DNA): TGTGCCAGCAGCCCGACGAGCCGGACTGAAGCTTTCTTT.

The chain recombines TRBV5-1 with TRBJ1-2; D is perhaps TRBD1 (6 bases). Germline CDR1 and CDR2: SGHRS and YFSETQ. The CDR3 spans 14 residues. V shed 1 base and J shed 3 bases, with 10 bases lying between them. The CDR3 region is CASSLSGADYGYTF. The CDR3 nucleotides are TGCGCCAGCAGCTTGTCAGGGGCAGACTATGGCTACACCTTC.

The J gene is TRBJ2-5, the V gene TRBV5-1; D gene unclear. This CDR3 is built from 14 residues. Trimming left V 3 bases short and J 5 bases short, with 14 bases between. Germline V gene lookup returns CDR1 SGHRS and CDR2 YFSETQ. This chain's CDR3 is CASSWNGASETQYF. The CDR3 nucleotides read TGCGCCAGCAGCTGGAACGGAGCCAGTGAGACCCAGTACTTC.

V usage is TRBV7-9 and J usage is TRBJ2-7, with D perhaps TRBD1 or TRBD2 (5 bases each). V lost 1 base to trimming and J lost 6 bases, with 7 bases between them. This CDR3 has 12 amino acids. CDR1 and CDR2 from the germline V gene are SEHNR and FQNEAQ (reference sequence). Here the CDR3 reads CASSLGGSEQYF. CDR3 in DNA: TGTGCCAGCAGCTTAGGGGGGAGCGAGCAGTACTTC.

The rearrangement uses TRBV5-1 and TRBJ1-1; a weak D match, TRBD1 (5 bases). CDR3 length: 15 residues. Germline values: CDR1 SGHRS, CDR2 YFSETQ. V dropped 2 bases and J dropped 4 bases, with 15 bases sitting between them. CDR3 in amino acids: CASSLSGARGTEAFF. The CDR3 DNA sequence: TGCGCCAGCAGCTTATCCGGGGCACGGGGCACTGAAGCTTTCTTT.

Here the CDR3 DNA reads TGTGCCAGCAGCTTCGTTCAGGCCTCCTACGAGCAGTACTTC. As protein: CASSFVQASYEQYF. This chain uses TRBV7-9 with TRBJ2-7; D gene uncertain. Germline CDR1 and CDR2: SEHNR and FQNEAQ (reference sequence). The ends were cut back, 3 bases at V and 0 bases at J, with 9 bases in the middle. This CDR3 has 14 residues. Full variable domain (rest looked up from reference TRBV7-9 and TRBJ2-7): DTGVSQNPRHKITKRGQNVTFRCDPISEHNRLYWYRQTLGQGPEFLTYFQNEAQLEKSRLLSDRFSAERPKGSFSTLEIQRTEQGDSAMYLCASSFVQASYEQYFGPGTRLTVT.